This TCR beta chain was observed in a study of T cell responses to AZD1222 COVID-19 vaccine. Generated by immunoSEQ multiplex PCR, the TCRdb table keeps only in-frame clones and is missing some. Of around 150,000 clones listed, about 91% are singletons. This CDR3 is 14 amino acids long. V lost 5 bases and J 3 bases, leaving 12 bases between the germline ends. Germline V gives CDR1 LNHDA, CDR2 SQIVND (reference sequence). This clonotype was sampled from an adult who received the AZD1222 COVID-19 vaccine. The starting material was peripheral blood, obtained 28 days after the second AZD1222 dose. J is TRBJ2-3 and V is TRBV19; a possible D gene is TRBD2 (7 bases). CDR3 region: CASSQGGGTDTQYF. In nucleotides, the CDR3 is TGTGCCAGTAGTCAAGGGGGGGGTACAGATACGCAGTATTTT.